Below, 23 T cell receptor beta chains from the same sample are listed, as sequenced in a study of a mutant IDH1 vaccine in newly diagnosed glioma. The time point here: week 35, safety follow-up. Topical imiquimod accompanied each vaccine dose, which consisted of 300 ug of mutant IDH1 20-mer peptide. Sequencing was performed with immunoSEQ multiplex PCR; in TCRdb, only in-frame clones are kept and a portion is missing. This table holds about 47,000 clones, around nine tenths found once. Their target antigens are unknown. The material was PBMCs, obtained from a glioma patient whose treatment included an IDH1 peptide vaccine. The receptors were gathered from a woman in her 40s with glioma.

This chain connects TRBV5-1 to TRBJ2-7, with 9 bases aligning to TRBD2. The CDR3 consists of 14 residues. Germline CDR1 and CDR2: SGHRS and YFSETQ. The V and J ends lost 0 bases and 5 bases, in that order; junction bases with no gene match: 3. The CDR3, as DNA: TGCGCCAGCAGCTTGGGTAGCGGGGGTAACGAGCAGTACTTC. It specifies CASSLGSGGNEQYF.

This clone was counted a few times. This chain connects TRBV5-1 to TRBJ2-1, with 7 positions matching TRBD2. In germline, CDR1 is SGHRS, CDR2 YFSETQ. The CDR3 sequence is 14 residues long. Trimming cost V 4 bases and J 5 bases; bases outside gene matches: 6. The CDR3 nucleotides read TGCGCCAGCAGCGAGGGACTACCAGACAATGAGCAGTTCTTC. Its protein is CASSEGLPDNEQFF.

CDR3 protein: CASSTQGLDTQYF. The CDR3 DNA sequence: TGTGCCAGCTCGACACAGGGCTTAGATACGCAGTATTTT. The rearrangement joins TRBV18 to TRBJ2-3; D is possibly TRBD1 (6 bases). Germline V gene data show CDR1 as KGHSH and CDR2 as LQKENI. V lost 6 bases to trimming and J lost 5 bases, with 12 bases between them. CDR3 length: 13 amino acids.

This clone came up once. The chain recombines TRBV6-1 with TRBJ1-2; TRBD1 aligns across 9 bases. Per germline, CDR1 MNHNS and CDR2 SASEGT. CDR3 length: 14 amino acids. Germline trimming cut 6 bases from V and 4 bases from J; bases unmatched to any gene: 6. The CDR3 DNA reads TGTGCCAGCAGAGGGACAGGGTGGGGCTATGGCTACACCTTC. Amino acids: CASRGTGWGYGYTF.

The chain recombines TRBV27 with TRBJ1-2; tentative D call: TRBD1 (6 bases). V shed 5 bases and J shed 0 bases, with 22 bases lying between them. Germline lookup yields CDR1 MNHEY and CDR2 SMNVEV (reference sequence). There are 18 residues in the CDR3. Written as DNA, the CDR3 is TGTGCCAGCAGTCCCGAGACAGGCCCCGGGGGCCCTAACTATGGCTACACCTTC. Translating it yields CASSPETGPGGPNYGYTF.

The gene calls are TRBV6-1 and TRBJ2-1; 14 bases are shared with TRBD2. Germline V gene lookup returns CDR1 MNHNS and CDR2 SASEGT. The junction had 6 bases not matched to a gene; V was cut back by 4 bases and J by 7 bases. This CDR3 contains 16 residues. CDR3 sequence reads: CASSVGLAGVLNEQFF. For the CDR3, the DNA is TGTGCCAGCAGTGTGGGACTAGCGGGAGTCCTTAATGAGCAGTTCTTC.

This clone was seen more than once but under ten times. The chain uses TRBV30 and TRBJ1-1; 7 bases map to TRBD1. The CDR3 spans 12 residues. The V segment lost 5 bases and the J segment 0 bases; nucleotides outside the gene matches: 0. Germline V CDR1 and CDR2: GTSNPN, SVGIG (reference sequence). The CDR3 DNA follows: TGTGCCTGGGACAGGGTGAACACTGAAGCTTTCTTT. Its translation: CAWDRVNTEAFF.

The J gene is TRBJ2-1, the V gene TRBV11-2; a weak D match, TRBD2 (6 bases). V lost 1 base and J lost 9, with 13 bases in between. The germline CDR1 and CDR2 sequences are SGHAT and FQNNGV. This CDR3 has 14 amino acids. CDR3 residues: CASSLGNWEAEQFF. The CDR3 bases are TGTGCCAGCAGCTTAGGAAACTGGGAGGCTGAGCAGTTCTTC.

The CDR3 DNA reads as TGTGCCAGCAGCTTAGGCTCGGCGGGGGGGCCGGCGGGGGAGACCCAGTACTTC. Residues: CASSLGSAGGPAGETQYF. The chain recombines TRBV7-9 with TRBJ2-5, with TRBD2 matching 9 bases. Germline-derived CDR1 and CDR2 are SEHNR and FQNEAQ (reference sequence). The CDR3 runs 18 residues. Losses at the gene ends were 1 base for V and 5 bases for J; bases not matched to a gene: 14.

This clone has just a few counts. CDR3 sequence (DNA): TGTGCCAGCAGCAAGACAGGGCCTCGAGAGACCCAGTACTTC. Its protein product is CASSKTGPRETQYF. This chain joins TRBV7-2 and TRBJ2-5, with 7 bases that match TRBD1. V gave up 5 bases and J gave up 4 bases; unmatched junction bases: 7. The CDR3 is made up of 14 amino acids. Germline CDR1 is SGHTA and CDR2 is FQGNSA.

The gene calls are TRBV19 and TRBJ2-1, with TRBD2 as a possible D gene (6 bases). V was clipped by 3 bases and J by 4 bases, with 25 bases between them. The CDR3 loop spans 19 amino acids. The V gene's germline CDR1 is LNHDA and CDR2 SQIVND (reference sequence). The CDR3 DNA reads TGTGCCAGTAGTATGTTCTTGGGGCTCACGGCGGGACGATACAATGAGCAGTTCTTC. Protein sequence: CASSMFLGLTAGRYNEQFF.

The chain uses TRBV30 and TRBJ2-3; unclear D gene. The V gene's germline CDR1 is GTSNPN and CDR2 SVGIG (reference sequence). Trimming shortened V by 1 base and J by 0 bases, and 11 bases separated the two germline ends. The CDR3 length is 15 residues. The CDR3 protein is CAWSAGALSTDTQYF. In nucleotides, the CDR3 is TGTGCCTGGAGTGCAGGCGCTCTCAGCACAGATACGCAGTATTTT.

CDR3 in DNA: TGTGCCAGCAGCTTCCGGACAGGGCGCTATGGCTACACCTTC. Its protein product is CASSFRTGRYGYTF. This sequence joins TRBV5-6 and TRBJ1-2; 8 bases fit TRBD1. Germline V gene lookup returns CDR1 SGHDT and CDR2 YYEEEE. V lost 2 bases, J lost 4 bases, and 4 bases stayed unmatched. The CDR3 sequence is 14 residues long.

The chain joins TRBV2 to TRBJ2-2; D not certain. Germline lookup yields CDR1 SNHLY and CDR2 FYNNEI. The CDR3 length is 15 residues. The germline V and J ends were trimmed by 7 bases and 2 bases, with 14 bases remaining between them. The CDR3 loop is CASILETGNTGELFF. The CDR3 DNA sequence: TGTGCCAGCATCCTAGAGACGGGTAACACCGGGGAGCTGTTTTTT.

This rearrangement joins TRBV9 to TRBJ2-1; a possible D gene is TRBD2 (5 bases). Germline assignment: CDR1 SGDLS and CDR2 YYNGEE. This CDR3 has 15 residues. V dropped 3 bases and J dropped 10 bases, with 20 bases sitting between them. CDR3 sequence reads: CASSASGTSRREQFF. DNA of the CDR3: TGTGCCAGCAGCGCCTCCGGCACTTCTCGGAGGGAGCAGTTCTTC.

The V call is TRBV29-1, the J call TRBJ2-3, with TRBD2 matching 8 bases. CDR1 is SQVTM and CDR2 is ANQGSEA in the germline V gene. The V and J ends lost 4 bases and 3 bases, in that order; junction bases with no gene match: 6. This CDR3 contains 14 residues. CDR3 sequence reads: CSVGVAGRTDTQYF. The CDR3 nucleotides read TGCAGCGTTGGGGTAGCGGGGAGAACAGATACGCAGTATTTT.

The J gene is TRBJ2-7, the V gene TRBV5-1; 10 bases fit TRBD2. V shed 0 bases, J shed 6 bases, and the junction held 9 bases outside the gene matches. Germline V lookup: CDR1 SGHRS, CDR2 YFSETQ. The CDR3 extends over 16 amino acids. CDR3 nucleotide sequence: TGCGCCAGCAGCTTGGGGCTAGCGGGAGTGATGGGCGAGCAGTACTTC. Encoded protein: CASSLGLAGVMGEQYF.

The chain carries TRBV19 and TRBJ1-5; 8 positions match TRBD1. CDR1 is LNHDA, CDR2 SQIVND, per germline (reference sequence). V lost 3 bases to trimming and J lost 5 bases; unmatched junction nucleotides: 6. The CDR3 has 15 amino acids. CDR3 in DNA: TGTGCCAGTAGTATTCAGGGGGCGGATTATCAGCCCCAGCATTTT. Its protein is CASSIQGADYQPQHF.

In this sample, this clone turned up once. The gene calls are TRBV7-2 and TRBJ1-5, with D tentatively TRBD1 (6 bases). CDR1 and CDR2 from the germline V gene are SGHTA and FQGNSA. The CDR3 is 15 amino acids. V was clipped by 5 bases and J by 6 bases, with 17 bases between them. The CDR3 is CASSLITTGGQPQHF. The CDR3 DNA is TGTGCCAGCAGCCTCATTACGACAGGCGGTCAGCCCCAGCATTTT.

The rearrangement links TRBV6-6 to TRBJ2-2; TRBD1 or TRBD2 may be the D gene (5 bases each). Germline lookup yields CDR1 MNHNY and CDR2 SVGAGI (reference sequence). The CDR3 extends over 15 amino acids. The V and J ends lost 5 bases and 4 bases respectively, with 14 bases between them. This chain's CDR3 is CASSVGAGGTGELFF. CDR3 coding DNA: TGTGCCAGCAGTGTAGGGGCTGGAGGCACCGGGGAGCTGTTTTTT.

The chain links TRBV7-2 to TRBJ1-3; possibly TRBD1 for D (5 bases). Germline CDR1 SGHTA, CDR2 FQGNSA. The CDR3 runs to 16 residues. Trimming took 4 bases from V and 4 from J, leaving 17 bases between them. CDR3 coding DNA: TGTGCCAGCAGCTGGCGTGGGGACGGGTCCGGAAACACCATATATTTT. Amino acid sequence: CASSWRGDGSGNTIYF.

The chain couples TRBV10-3 to TRBJ2-1; D may be TRBD1 or TRBD2 (5 bases each). Germline-derived CDR1 and CDR2 are ENHRY and SYGVKD. The CDR3 contains 13 residues. Trimming shortened V by 10 bases and J by 6 bases, and 16 bases separated the two germline ends. CDR3 in DNA: TGTGCCACCGCCAGAGGGACCGTCAATGAGCAGTTCTTC. Its protein product is CATARGTVNEQFF.

The chain links TRBV29-1 to TRBJ1-1; D is perhaps TRBD1 (6 bases). V shed 8 bases and J shed 0 bases, with 13 bases lying between them. Looked up from germline, CDR1 is SQVTM and CDR2 is ANQGSEA. The CDR3 length is 13 residues. The CDR3 DNA is TGCAGCTCTCGCGGGGGCTTGAACACTGAAGCTTTCTTT. It codes for CSSRGGLNTEAFF.